The 32 T cell receptor beta chains listed next were all sequenced from one sample in a study of T-cell reconstitution after alpha-beta-depleted transplantation in children. Study-level points and caveats: In patients about two months after transplant, alpha-beta T cells reportedly arose from several hundred expanded graft clones.

The library targeted TCRbeta and was prepared with unique molecular identifiers. MiXCR was run by TCRdb on the PCR reads, yielding one entry per CDR3 protein. The sample lists roughly 30,000 distinct CDR3 sequences; around 6% were seen once. No cognate antigen is known for these TCRs. Specimen: peripheral blood, collected 60 days after TCRalphabeta/CD19-depleted stem cell transplant. All receptors derive from a child younger than two who had a stem cell transplant for acute myeloid leukemia, so the T cells may come from the graft donor.

This clonotype has ten or more counts. J is TRBJ2-7 and V is TRBV7-9, with 8 bases lining up with TRBD2. The J segment lost 3 bases and the V segment lost 5 bases, leaving 6 bases of the junction unmatched. The CDR3 has 14 residues. Germline lookup yields CDR1 SEHNR and CDR2 FQNEAQ (reference sequence). The CDR3 DNA is TGTGCCAGCAGCGGCTCTCGGGGGGGCTACGAGCAGTACTTC. Amino acid sequence: CASSGSRGGYEQYF.

This clonotype qualifies as medium-sized (0.01 to 0.1%). This rearrangement joins TRBV12-3 or TRBV12-4 to TRBJ2-4; 8 nucleotides align to TRBD1. The CDR3 contains 16 residues. V dropped 6 bases and J dropped 0; count of bases not matched to a gene: 7. The CDR3 is CASSPGTGLAKNIQYF. CDR3 nucleotide sequence: TGTGCCAGCAGCCCCGGGACAGGACTAGCCAAAAACATTCAGTACTTC.

This clonotype came up many times. This chain joins TRBV29-1 and TRBJ1-2, with D unclear. Trimming removed 7 bases at V and 7 bases at J, with 16 bases between. The CDR3 consists of 12 residues. The germline gives CDR1 SQVTM, CDR2 ANQGSEA. The CDR3 is CSGGEGDSGYTF. In nucleotides, the CDR3 is TGCAGCGGTGGAGAGGGCGACTCTGGCTACACCTTC.

This clonotype showed up many times. This chain uses TRBV6-5 with TRBJ2-7, with TRBD1 as a possible D gene (6 bases). This CDR3 comprises 11 residues. CDR1 is MNHEY and CDR2 is SVGAGI in the germline V gene. Trimming took off 7 bases at V and 5 bases at J, with 9 bases between the two ends. CDR3 coding DNA: TGTGCCAGCACTCAGGGGCACGAGCAGTACTTC. This gives the protein CASTQGHEQYF.

At least ten counts were recorded for this clonotype. This sequence joins TRBV5-6 and TRBJ2-7; 10 bases align to TRBD2. The V gene end was trimmed by 1 base and the J gene end by 5 bases; junction bases not matched to a gene: 6. The germline CDR1 and CDR2 sequences are SGHDT and YYEEEE. The CDR3 loop spans 15 amino acids. In DNA, the CDR3 is TGTGCCAGCAGCTTGACGAGCGGGAGGGCCCACGAGCAGTACTTC. Encoded protein: CASSLTSGRAHEQYF.

This clonotype showed up many times. This rearrangement joins TRBV5-1 to TRBJ1-3; perhaps TRBD1 as D (5 bases). The CDR3 is made up of 15 amino acids. Deletions cut 3 bases from V and 2 bases from J, with 12 bases between. CDR1 and CDR2 from the germline V gene are SGHRS and YFSETQ. CDR3 region: CASSWDERTGNTIYF. The CDR3 coding sequence is TGCGCCAGCAGCTGGGACGAACGGACTGGAAACACCATATATTTT.

This clonotype came up many times. V usage is TRBV4-3 and J usage is TRBJ2-5; TRBD2 matches 14 bases. Germline CDR1 is LGHNA and CDR2 is YSLEER. The CDR3 is made up of 18 amino acids. J was trimmed by 1 base and V by 4 bases; bases with no gene match: 8. CDR3 sequence: CASSPSGTSGGLQETQYF. In DNA, the CDR3 is TGCGCCAGCAGCCCCTCAGGGACTAGCGGGGGCCTCCAAGAGACCCAGTACTTC.

This clonotype was observed many times. The V call is TRBV4-2, the J call TRBJ2-7, with TRBD2 matching over 8 bases. The germline V gene encodes CDR1 LGHNA and CDR2 YNFKEQ. The V segment lost 3 bases and the J segment 11 bases; nucleotides outside the gene matches: 6. The CDR3 covers 12 residues. DNA of the CDR3: TGTGCCAGCAGCCATCCGGGGGGGGAGAAGTACTTC. Amino acids: CASSHPGGEKYF.

At least ten counts were recorded for this clonotype. This sequence joins TRBV6-2 or TRBV6-3 and TRBJ2-1, with 14 bases aligning to TRBD2. The CDR3 spans 15 residues. Germline trimming cut 6 bases from V and 9 bases from J; bases unmatched to any gene: 7. Germline V gene lookup returns CDR1 MNHEY and CDR2 SVGEGT. CDR3 nucleotide sequence: TGTGCCAGCAGAAGACTAGCGGGAGGGCCAAGTGAGCAGTTCTTC. It specifies CASRRLAGGPSEQFF.

This clonotype appeared many times. The J gene is TRBJ2-5, the V gene TRBV6-1; a weak D match, TRBD2 (5 bases). Germline V gives CDR1 MNHNS, CDR2 SASEGT. The CDR3 consists of 15 residues. V lost 6 bases and J 4 bases, leaving 18 bases between the germline ends. The CDR3 is CASSSEPRAGETQYF. DNA for the CDR3: TGTGCCAGCAGCTCGGAACCACGGGCGGGAGAGACCCAGTACTTC.

In this sample, this clonotype turned up many times. The chain uses TRBV7-6 and TRBJ2-7; TRBD2 matches at 8 bases. The CDR3 loop spans 18 amino acids. Per the germline V gene, CDR1 is SGHVS and CDR2 is FNYEAQ. J lost 0 bases, V lost 0 bases, and 10 bases had no gene match. The CDR3 DNA sequence: TGTGCCAGCAGCTTAGCAGTTAAGGCGGGAGGTGTCTCCTACGAGCAGTACTTC. This encodes CASSLAVKAGGVSYEQYF.

This clonotype was seen at least ten times. This rearrangement joins TRBV28 to TRBJ2-1, with 11 bases lining up with TRBD2. Per germline, CDR1 MDHEN and CDR2 SYDVKM. The CDR3 spans 15 residues. V shed 6 bases, J shed 4 bases, and the junction held 5 bases outside the gene matches. The DNA of the CDR3 is TGTGCCAGCAGGGATTGGACTAGCGGGTACAATGAGCAGTTCTTC. Protein: CASRDWTSGYNEQFF.

At least ten counts were recorded for this clonotype. V gene TRBV28 combines with J gene TRBJ2-3; 13 positions agree with TRBD2. The ends lost 5 bases at V and 7 bases at J; junction bases unmatched: 6. Germline V gene sequence: CDR1 MDHEN, CDR2 SYDVKM. This CDR3 has 15 amino acids. The CDR3 DNA reads as TGTGCCAGCAGTCACAGGACTAGCGGGGGAAATACGCAGTATTTT. As protein: CASSHRTSGGNTQYF.

The sample holds many counts of this clonotype. The chain recombines TRBV2 with TRBJ2-7, with TRBD1 identical over 7 bases. V was pared by 10 bases and J by 6 bases, with 3 bases of the junction left unmatched. Germline values: CDR1 SNHLY, CDR2 FYNNEI. The CDR3 runs 10 residues. DNA of the CDR3: TGTGCCATACAGGGGATCGAGCAGTACTTC. Protein product: CAIQGIEQYF.

The sample holds many counts of this clonotype. V and J are TRBV21-1 and TRBJ2-3; TRBD1 reflects the table's D call only, with no check against the DNA. TRBV21-1 corresponds to a pseudogene. The CDR3 runs to 14 residues. Written as DNA, the CDR3 is TGTGCCAGCAGCCCGACCGGGGAGACAGATACGCAGTATTTT. It encodes CASSPTGETDTQYF.

This clonotype was observed at least ten times. The rearrangement links TRBV7-2 to TRBJ1-5; 9 positions match TRBD1. V was pared by 3 bases and J by 3 bases, with 3 bases of the junction left unmatched. Germline CDR1 reads SGHTA; CDR2 reads FQGNSA. The CDR3 extends over 15 amino acids. This CDR3 reads CASSLDRGANQPQHF. CDR3 nucleotide sequence: TGTGCCAGCAGCTTGGACAGGGGAGCCAATCAGCCCCAGCATTTT.

Many counts were recorded for this clonotype. V and J are TRBV18 and TRBJ2-7; tentatively, D is TRBD1 (6 bases). The CDR3 extends over 14 amino acids. V lost 0 bases to trimming and J lost 2 bases, with 8 bases between them. Germline V gives CDR1 KGHSH, CDR2 LQKENI. The CDR3, as DNA: TGTGCCAGCTCACCACCGGGACACCCCTACGAGCAGTACTTC. This gives the protein CASSPPGHPYEQYF. Filled out from reference TRBV18 and TRBJ2-7, the complete variable domain reads NAGVMQNPRHLVRRRGQEARLRCSPMKGHSHVYWYRQLPEEGLKFMVYLQKENIIDESGMPKERFSAEFPKEGPSILRIQQVVRGDSAAYFCASSPPGHPYEQYFGPGTRLTVT.

This clonotype appeared many times. Relative to the germline gene, one junction end is altered; a read error may explain this. The DNA of the CDR3 is TGCGCCAGCAGCGCCACAGGGGGATGGTTGGACGAGCTGTACTTC. This encodes CASSATGGWLDELYF. The chain employs TRBV5-1 and TRBJ2-7; 8 bases agree with TRBD1. The CDR3 consists of 15 residues. Looked up from germline, CDR1 is SGHRS and CDR2 is YFSETQ.

By its share, this clonotype is medium-sized. The V call is TRBV29-1, the J call TRBJ2-4; the D gene could be TRBD1 or TRBD2 (6 bases each). CDR3 length equals 15 residues. CDR1 and CDR2 (germline): SQVTM, ANQGSEA. V dropped 3 bases and J dropped 1 base, with 13 bases sitting between them. Written as DNA, the CDR3 is TGCAGCGTTGAGGAGAGGGGGAGGGCCAAAAACATTCAGTACTTC. It codes for CSVEERGRAKNIQYF. The full variable domain, in which reference TRBV29-1 and TRBJ2-4 provide the parts outside the CDR3, is SAVISQKPSRDICQRGTSLTIQCQVDSQVTMMFWYRQQPGQSLTLIATANQGSEATYESGFVIDKFPISRPNLTFSTLTVSNMSPEDSSIYLCSVEERGRAKNIQYFGAGTRLSVL.

This clonotype was counted ten times or more. The chain uses TRBV4-2 and TRBJ1-1, with a weak D call TRBD1 (5 bases). The CDR3 totals 13 residues. The V gene's germline CDR1 is LGHNA and CDR2 YNFKEQ. The germline V and J ends were trimmed by 4 bases and 1 base, with 7 bases remaining between them. The CDR3 protein is CASSRGGNTEAFF. CDR3 coding DNA: TGTGCCAGCAGCCGGGGGGGGAACACTGAAGCTTTCTTT.

The table lists this clonotype with many counts. The V call is TRBV4-3, the J call TRBJ2-1; 12 nucleotides match TRBD2. The CDR3 is 17 amino acids. V lost 3 bases and J lost 0; bases outside the gene matches: 3. From germline, CDR1 is LGHNA and CDR2 YSLEER. For the CDR3, the DNA is TGCGCCAGCAGCCAGAGACTAGCGGGGGCCTCCTACAATGAGCAGTTCTTC. Amino acids: CASSQRLAGASYNEQFF.

This clonotype was observed at least ten times. The gene calls are TRBV6-5 and TRBJ1-6; D is perhaps TRBD1 (6 bases). The germline V gene encodes CDR1 MNHEY and CDR2 SVGAGI. The CDR3 loop spans 17 amino acids. Trimming cost V 6 bases and J 2 bases, with 17 bases left between them. This CDR3 reads CASSPGARGTYNSPLHF. The CDR3 coding sequence is TGTGCCAGCAGCCCCGGGGCGAGGGGGACCTATAATTCACCCCTCCACTTT.

This clonotype was found many times. The gene calls are TRBV7-8 and TRBJ2-1; 7 bases agree with TRBD2. Trimming at V came to 5 bases and at J to 7 bases, leaving 2 bases not matched to a gene. Germline V gene lookup returns CDR1 SGHVS and CDR2 FQNEAQ. The CDR3 is made up of 12 amino acids. CDR3 coding DNA: TGTGCCAGCAGCCACGGGGGGAATGAGCAGTTCTTC. Translating gives CASSHGGNEQFF.

This clonotype was counted at least ten times. This chain uses TRBV5-6 with TRBJ1-2; perhaps TRBD1 as D (5 bases). Deletions cut 4 bases from V and 4 bases from J, with 14 bases between. The CDR3 has 14 amino acids. Germline CDR1 is SGHDT and CDR2 is YYEEEE. The CDR3 DNA follows: TGTGCCAGCAGCCGGGACTCCGGGGGCTATGGCTACACCTTC. It specifies CASSRDSGGYGYTF.

The chain recombines TRBV24-1 with TRBJ2-3; the D is unclear. Trimming removed 5 bases at V and 3 bases at J, with 8 bases between. This CDR3 has 13 amino acids. Germline V lookup: CDR1 KGHDR, CDR2 SFDVKD. CDR3 residues: CATSGPGTDTQYF. Here the CDR3 DNA reads TGTGCCACCAGTGGGCCGGGTACAGATACGCAGTATTTT.

This clonotype appeared many times. CDR3 residues: CASSSLGEATQKLFF. CDR3 DNA sequence: TGTGCCAGCAGCTCTTTGGGGGAGGCTACCCAAAAACTGTTTTTT. The genes are TRBV7-9 and TRBJ1-4; tentatively, D is TRBD1 (5 bases). The V end was cut by 4 bases, the J end by 9 bases, with 18 bases between. Germline V CDR1 and CDR2: SEHNR, FQNEAQ (reference sequence). This CDR3 is 15 amino acids long.

In its sample, this clonotype was seen many times. The genes are TRBV20-1 and TRBJ2-6; TRBD2 might be the D (5 bases). The V gene's germline CDR1 is DFQATT and CDR2 SNEGSKA (reference sequence). This CDR3 is built from 16 residues. Deletions cut 5 bases from V and 0 bases from J, with 14 bases between. The CDR3 region has the DNA TGCAGTGCTGGAGGAGTCCTACTCTCTGGGGCCAACGTCCTGACTTTC. It encodes CSAGGVLLSGANVLTF.

This clonotype was detected ten times or more. V is TRBV7-2 and J is TRBJ2-7, with TRBD2 matching over 9 bases. This CDR3 has 16 amino acids. J lost 4 bases, V lost 1 base, and 8 bases had no gene match. The germline V gene has CDR1 SGHTA and CDR2 FQGNSA. The CDR3 loop is CASSLGPPSGAYEQYF. The CDR3 DNA reads as TGTGCCAGCAGCTTAGGGCCCCCTAGCGGGGCTTACGAGCAGTACTTC.

The V and J genes are TRBV27 and TRBJ2-1, with 10 nucleotides matching TRBD1. The germline V gene encodes CDR1 MNHEY and CDR2 SMNVEV (reference sequence). The CDR3 totals 16 residues. V trimming: 6 bases; J trimming: 2 bases; junction bases outside the gene matches: 7. CDR3 residues: CASSYGGTGAYNEQFF. As DNA, the CDR3 is TGTGCCAGCAGCTATGGGGGGACAGGGGCCTACAATGAGCAGTTCTTC.

This clonotype was counted at least ten times. This chain uses TRBV20-1 with TRBJ2-1; D is undetermined. Germline V gene data show CDR1 as DFQATT and CDR2 as SNEGSKA (reference sequence). Trimming shortened V by 4 bases and J by 5 bases, and 15 bases separated the two germline ends. The CDR3 consists of 14 residues. The CDR3 protein is CSAKLGTLNNEQFF. In nucleotides, the CDR3 is TGCAGTGCTAAATTGGGTACCCTAAACAATGAGCAGTTCTTC.

This clonotype was counted many times. The gene calls are TRBV25-1 and TRBJ2-7, with a tentative D call TRBD1 (6 bases). This CDR3 is 15 amino acids long. Germline loops: CDR1 MGHDK, CDR2 SYGVNS. V lost 1 base and J lost 1, with 11 bases in between. The CDR3, as DNA: TGTGCCAGCAGTGAATCCATCAGGGGATCCTACGAGCAGTACTTC. It specifies CASSESIRGSYEQYF.

This clonotype has a count of ten or more. The CDR3 region has the DNA TGCAGTGCGCCTGAGTGGGATTTGGGGAACACCATATATTTT. Translated: CSAPEWDLGNTIYF. The chain combines TRBV20-1 with TRBJ1-3; D uncertain. This CDR3 has 14 amino acids. V lost 6 bases, J lost 7 bases, and 19 bases lay in between. Germline CDR1 and CDR2: DFQATT and SNEGSKA (reference sequence).